This T cell receptor beta chain came from a study of T cells in Graves' hyperthyroidism and ophthalmopathy. Study-wide findings and caveats: Stable hyperthyroidism was told apart from ophthalmopathy by a model built on 13 V-J features. Ophthalmopathy got predicted by the model a median around 6.6 months before its onset.

Regions amplified from RNA transcripts were the TCR beta CDR3 regions. A first-round RT-PCR of the TCR CDR3 used the HTBI primer set. MiXCR was run by TCRdb on the multiplex PCR reads, yielding one entry per CDR3 protein. The profile shows about 420,000 distinct CDR3 sequences, 15% to 19% of them singletons. The V and J ends lost 10 bases and 5 bases respectively, with 17 bases between them. The length of the CDR3 is 13 residues. Germline CDR1 MNHEY, CDR2 SVGEGT. This clonotype was observed at least ten times. Antigen unknown. The patients, who ranged from 18 to 65 in age, presented with newly diagnosed hyperthyroidism lasting under 2 months. Diagnosis relied on clinical symptoms, serum thyroxine and TRAb, thyroid ultrasound and orbital computed tomography.

V gene TRBV6-2 or TRBV6-3 combines with J gene TRBJ2-5; tentatively, D is TRBD1 or TRBD2 (6 bases each). The receptor was isolated from a woman between 18 and 29 years old with Graves' hyperthyroidism. Sequencing was carried out using blood. CDR3 coding DNA: TGTGCCATCACTCCCGGGGGCGGGGAGACCCAGTACTTC. This encodes CAITPGGGETQYF.